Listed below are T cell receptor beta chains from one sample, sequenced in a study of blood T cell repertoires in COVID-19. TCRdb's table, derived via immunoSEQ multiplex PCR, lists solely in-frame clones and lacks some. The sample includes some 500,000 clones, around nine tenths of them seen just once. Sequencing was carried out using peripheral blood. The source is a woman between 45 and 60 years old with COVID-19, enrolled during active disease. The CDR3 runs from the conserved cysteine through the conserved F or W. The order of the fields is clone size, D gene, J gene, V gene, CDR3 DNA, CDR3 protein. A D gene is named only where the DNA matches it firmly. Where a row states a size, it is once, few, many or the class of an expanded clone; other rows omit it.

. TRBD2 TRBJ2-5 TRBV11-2 TGTGCCAGCAGACTAGCGGGGGGTCGACGGGAGACCCAGTACTTC CASRLAGGRRETQYF
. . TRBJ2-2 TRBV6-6 TGTGCCAGCAACGCGGGCGCGGACACCGGGGAGCTGTTTTTT CASNAGADTGELFF
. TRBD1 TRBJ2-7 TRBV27 TGTGCCAGCAGTCCACGGACAGGGGGCTACGAGCAGTACTTC CASSPRTGGYEQYF
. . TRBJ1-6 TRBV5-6 TGTGCCAGCAGCTTGGCCAAGGGGCCCTTATCTTCACCCCTCCACTTT CASSLAKGPLSSPLHF
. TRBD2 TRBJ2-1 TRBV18 TGTGCCAGCTCACCAGAAACTCTGGCGGGGGGCGGAGAGCAGTTCTTC CASSPETLAGGGEQFF
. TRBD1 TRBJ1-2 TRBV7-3 TGTGCCAGCCGTCGACAGGGGTATAACTATGGCTACACCTTC CASRRQGYNYGYTF
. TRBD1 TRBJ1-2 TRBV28 TGTGCCAGCAGTCGCACAGGGGGAGTCTATGGCTACACCTTC CASSRTGGVYGYTF
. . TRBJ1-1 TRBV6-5 TGTGCCAGCAGGGGCGGGGGAGGCCCCCTTGAAGCTTTCTTT CASRGGGGPLEAFF
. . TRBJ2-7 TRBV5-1 TGCGCCAGCAGCCGAGCCCTTGACGGAGCGTACGAGCAGTACTTC CASSRALDGAYEQYF
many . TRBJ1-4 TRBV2 TGTGCCAGCAGTGAAGCGCTTGGCCGGGGAGAGGAAAAACTGTTTTTT CASSEALGRGEEKLFF
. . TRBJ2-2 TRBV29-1 TGCAGCGTTGAAGAGAGTGCGTCATACACCGGGGAGCTGTTTTTT CSVEESASYTGELFF
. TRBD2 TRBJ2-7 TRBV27 TGTGCCAGCAGAAACCTAGCGGAGAGCTCCTACGAGCAGTACTTC CASRNLAESSYEQYF
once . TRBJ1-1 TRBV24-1 TGTGCCACCAGTGACGGGGGCACTGAAGCTTTCTTT CATSDGGTEAFF
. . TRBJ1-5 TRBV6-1 TGTGCCAGCAGTGAGGTGGGGCTCGAACCCCAGCATTTT CASSEVGLEPQHF
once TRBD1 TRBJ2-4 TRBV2 TGTGCCAGCAGACCCCCCGGGACAGGGAAAGACATTCAGTACTTC CASRPPGTGKDIQYF
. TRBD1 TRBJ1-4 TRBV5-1 TGCGCCAGCAGCTTAGCCGGGACAGGGAAGGAAAAACTGTTTTTT CASSLAGTGKEKLFF
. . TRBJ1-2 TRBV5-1 TGCGCCAGCAGCCAACAAAGTTCACAGGGTGGCTACACCTTC CASSQQSSQGGYTF
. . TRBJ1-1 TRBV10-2 TGCGCCAGCAGTGAGTCAGGAGGCAGCCCAGAAGCTTTCTTT CASSESGGSPEAFF
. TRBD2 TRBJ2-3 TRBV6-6 TGTGCCAGCGGGGGACTAGGTATGACAGATACGCAGTATTTT CASGGLGMTDTQYF
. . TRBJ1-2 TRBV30 TGTGCCTGGAGTGGCGCAGGGTACAACTATGGCTACACCTTC CAWSGAGYNYGYTF
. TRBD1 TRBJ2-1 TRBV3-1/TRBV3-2 TGTGCCAGCAGCCGCCGGGACAGGGAATCTGAGCAGTTCTTC CASSRRDRESEQFF
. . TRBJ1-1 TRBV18 TGTGCCAGCTCACCACGAGGGGTTGGGCAGGGGTACACTGAAGCTTTCTTT CASSPRGVGQGYTEAFF